This T cell receptor beta chain is from a study of T cell repertoires in cytomegalovirus infection. Study summary: It was recently identified HLA-C-restricted and well-studied HLA-B-restricted CMV epitopes that the study used. Public TCR beta signatures were indicative of both CMV infection and a matching HLA type.

This clonotype was observed a handful of times. The antigen remains unidentified. CDR1 is SEHNR and CDR2 is FQNEAQ in the germline V gene (reference sequence). The CDR3 has 14 amino acids. The V and J ends lost 7 bases and 1 base respectively, with 13 bases between them. Using its own MiXCR run on the reads, TCRdb lists one record per CDR3 protein. The sample lists 200,000 to 250,000 distinct CDR3 sequences, 30% to 45% occurring once. Study findings and constraints: CMV carriers having the relevant HLA were flagged by cumulative public TCR beta family frequency. HLA-C-restricted CMV-specific TCR beta clonotypes prevailed in the ex vivo response.

This chain links TRBV7-9 with TRBJ1-1; the D is unclear. The TCR sequence derives from a human donor in good health (CMV status not recorded). Some clones in this sample may be carry-over from other donors' samples. The sample in question was CD8+ T cells from cultured PBMCs, obtained from culture after CMV antigen stimulation. The CDR3 reads CASTSTIQNTEAFF. The CDR3 nucleotides read TGTGCCAGCACCTCAACTATACAGAACACTGAAGCTTTCTTT.